These T cell receptor beta chains were read from a single sample in a study of blood T cell repertoires in COVID-19. Measured with immunoSEQ multiplex PCR; TCRdb has only the in-frame clones, and not every one. This sample carries a few hundred thousand clones, 75% to 90% of them seen once, and the ten largest clones take roughly 1%. Sample: PBMCs or T cells enriched from blood (not recorded which). The source of these receptors is a man between 18 and 35 years old who had recovered from COVID-19. Each CDR3 is given with its conserved first and last residue. The D gene is left open where the match is weak. Size tells how often a clone was seen (once, few, many) or the class of an expanded clone, and some rows leave it out.

V gene	D gene	clone size	J gene	CDR3 DNA	CDR3 protein
TRBV19	.	.	TRBJ2-1	TGTGCCAGTAGGAGGCTAGACTACAATGAGCAGTTCTTC	CASRRLDYNEQFF
TRBV28	TRBD2	.	TRBJ2-7	TGTGCCAGCAGTTTAACCCCCGGACTAGCGGGGGGCTACGAGCAGTACTTC	CASSLTPGLAGGYEQYF
TRBV27	TRBD2	.	TRBJ2-1	TGTGCCAGCAGACCCTTGGCGGGGGGCTCCTACAATGAGCAGTTCTTC	CASRPLAGGSYNEQFF
TRBV3-1/TRBV3-2	.	.	TRBJ2-2	TGTGCCAGCAGCCAAGATGGTGCGGGGGCCGTCGGGGAGCTGTTTTTT	CASSQDGAGAVGELFF
TRBV25-1	TRBD2	.	TRBJ2-7	TGTGCCAGCAGTGAACGAGGAGCGGGAGCCGGCGAGCAGTACTTC	CASSERGAGAGEQYF
TRBV12-3/TRBV12-4	.	.	TRBJ1-3	TGTGCCAGCAGCCTCTCTGGAAACACCATATATTTT	CASSLSGNTIYF
TRBV14	.	.	TRBJ2-7	TGTGCCAGCTCTAGACAGACGATCTCCTACGAGCAGTACTTC	CASSRQTISYEQYF
TRBV5-6	.	.	TRBJ2-7	TGTGCCAGCAGCCATTATGGGCCCGAGCAGTACTTC	CASSHYGPEQYF
TRBV19	.	once	TRBJ1-2	TGTGCCAGTAACGCCCCACAGGTTTCCTATGGCTACACCTTC	CASNAPQVSYGYTF
TRBV4-3	TRBD1	.	TRBJ2-7	TGCGCCAGCAGCCCCCGGGACAGGGAGAGCTACGAGCAGTACTTC	CASSPRDRESYEQYF
TRBV7-8	.	.	TRBJ1-2	TGTGCCAGCAGCTTGCTGGCCAGTTCCTTTTCAGGCTACACCTTC	CASSLLASSFSGYTF
TRBV11-2	.	.	TRBJ1-1	TGTGCCAGCAGCCTGACAGGAGGTCATGGTGGCACTGAAGCTTTCTTT	CASSLTGGHGGTEAFF
TRBV6-6	TRBD2	.	TRBJ2-1	TGTGCCAGCAGTTACTCGCGGGGGAGCTCCTACAATGAGCAGTTCTTC	CASSYSRGSSYNEQFF
TRBV6-1	.	once	TRBJ1-3	TGTGCCAGCAGTGACGAACGACGGGGCTCTGGAAACACCATATATTTT	CASSDERRGSGNTIYF
TRBV5-6	.	.	TRBJ1-1	TGTGCCAGCAGCTCCCCGGGTTCCCTTTACACTGAAGCTTTCTTT	CASSSPGSLYTEAFF
TRBV7-8	.	.	TRBJ1-1	TGTGCCAGCAGCTCCCTCACAGTGAACACTGAAGCTTTCTTT	CASSSLTVNTEAFF
TRBV3-1/TRBV3-2	.	.	TRBJ1-6	TGTGCCAGCAGCCAAGATTTGGGGAGGGGTGGCGGTTCACCCCTCCACTTT	CASSQDLGRGGGSPLHF
TRBV27	.	.	TRBJ2-7	TGTGCCAGCAGTTCGACAGCCGTTTCCTACGAGCAGTACTTC	CASSSTAVSYEQYF
TRBV6-1	TRBD2	few	TRBJ2-2	TGTGCCAGCAGTGTGAACCTATGGACTAGCACGAACACCGGGGAGCTGTTTTTT	CASSVNLWTSTNTGELFF
TRBV28	.	.	TRBJ2-1	TGTGCCAGCGGGATGGACAAAGAGCAGTTCTTC	CASGMDKEQFF
TRBV6-5	.	.	TRBJ2-7	TGTGCCAGCAGTTATGAACACTCCTACGAGCAGTACTTC	CASSYEHSYEQYF
TRBV3-1/TRBV3-2	TRBD1	.	TRBJ1-1	TGTGCCAGCAGACCGACAGGGGCGAACACTGAAGCTTTCTTT	CASRPTGANTEAFF
TRBV6-5	.	.	TRBJ2-1	TGTGCCAGCACTTCCCCGGGACATCGCGTGTTCTTC	CASTSPGHRVFF
TRBV27	.	.	TRBJ2-7	TGTGCCAGCAGTTTATCGACTCTCGCAGGGATCTACGAGCAGTACTTC	CASSLSTLAGIYEQYF
TRBV7-6	TRBD1	.	TRBJ1-2	TGTGCCAGCAGCCCAATGATAAAGGGCGCAGGGGGGAAAAAAGATGGCTACACCTTC	CASSPMIKGAGGKKDGYTF
TRBV18	.	.	TRBJ2-5	TGTGCCAGCACCGGCGGGACCCAAGAGACCCAGTACTTC	CASTGGTQETQYF
TRBV27	TRBD1	.	TRBJ2-2	TGTGCCAGCAGTCCCTGGAAGGGGGCAGACGGGGAGCTGTTTTTT	CASSPWKGADGELFF